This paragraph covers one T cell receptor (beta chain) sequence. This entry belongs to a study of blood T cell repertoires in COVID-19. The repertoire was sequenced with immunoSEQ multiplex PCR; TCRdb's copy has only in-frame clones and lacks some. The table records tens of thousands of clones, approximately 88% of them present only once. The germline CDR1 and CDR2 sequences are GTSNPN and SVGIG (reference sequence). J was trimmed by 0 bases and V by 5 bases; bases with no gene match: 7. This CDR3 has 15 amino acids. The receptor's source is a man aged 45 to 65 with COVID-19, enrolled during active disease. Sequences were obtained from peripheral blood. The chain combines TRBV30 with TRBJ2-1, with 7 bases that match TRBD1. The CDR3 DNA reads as TGTGCCTGGTCGAGACAGGGAAGCTCCTACAATGAGCAGTTCTTC. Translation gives CAWSRQGSSYNEQFF.